This note documents a single TCR beta chain sequence. The data were taken from a study of OX40 agonist ivuxolimab in advanced cancers. V was pared by 5 bases and J by 9 bases, with 13 bases of the junction left unmatched. The germline V gene has CDR1 LNHNV and CDR2 YYDKDF (reference sequence). The CDR3 covers 14 residues. The data were produced by immunoSEQ multiplex PCR, yet TCRdb's version contains in-frame clones alone and is incomplete. This sample has around 20,000 clones, with over 80% found just once. The material was CD4+ or CD8+ T cells sorted from blood, obtained in a trial of the OX40 agonist ivuxolimab. The J gene is TRBJ2-7, the V gene TRBV15, with TRBD1 matching 7 bases. This clonotype originated in an adult with an advanced solid tumor such as melanoma, head and neck, liver or kidney cancer. The chain's CDR3 is CATSLDRDSQGQYF. CDR3 coding DNA: TGTGCCACCAGCTTGGACCGGGACAGCCAAGGGCAGTACTTC.